The source of this T cell receptor beta chain is a study of response to subunit inactivated influenza vaccine. Study-wide points: Authors suggested few new T cells are recruited by each seasonal influenza vaccination.

V lost 5 bases to trimming and J lost 6 bases, with 8 bases between them. The length of the CDR3 is 12 residues. TCRdb used MiXCR to reprocess the RT-PCR reads, holding one entry per CDR3 protein. The table has 500,000 to 600,000 distinct CDR3 sequences, about 14% seen once. A note on this clonotype: What it binds is not known.

The receptor comes from a man aged 45-60 years who received an inactivated influenza vaccine. This rearrangement joins TRBV12-3 or TRBV12-4 to TRBJ2-1; the D gene is possibly TRBD1 (5 bases). The specimen was PBMCs from blood, collected about 11 days after vaccination. The CDR3 DNA reads TGTGCCAGCAGTCGACAGTCCAATGAGCAGTTCTTC. It is translated as CASSRQSNEQFF.